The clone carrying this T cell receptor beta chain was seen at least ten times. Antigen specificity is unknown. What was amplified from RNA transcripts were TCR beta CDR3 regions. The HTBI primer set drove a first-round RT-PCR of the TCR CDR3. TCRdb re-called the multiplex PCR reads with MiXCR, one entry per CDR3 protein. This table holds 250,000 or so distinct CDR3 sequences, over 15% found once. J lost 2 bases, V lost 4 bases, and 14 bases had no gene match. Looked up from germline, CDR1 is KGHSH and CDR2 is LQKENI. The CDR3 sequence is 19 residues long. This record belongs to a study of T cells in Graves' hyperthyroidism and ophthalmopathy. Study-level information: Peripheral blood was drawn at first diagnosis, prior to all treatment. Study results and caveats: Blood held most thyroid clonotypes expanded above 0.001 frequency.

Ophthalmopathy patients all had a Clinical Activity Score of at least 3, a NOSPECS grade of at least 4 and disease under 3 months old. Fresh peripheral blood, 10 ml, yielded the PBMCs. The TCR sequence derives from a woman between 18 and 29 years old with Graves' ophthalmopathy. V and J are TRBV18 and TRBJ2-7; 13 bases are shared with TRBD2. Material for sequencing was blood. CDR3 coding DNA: TGTGCCAGCTCACTGTTCGAGGGGGCACTAGCGGGAGGGACCTACGAGCAGTACTTC. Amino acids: CASSLFEGALAGGTYEQYF. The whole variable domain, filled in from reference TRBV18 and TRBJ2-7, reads NAGVMQNPRHLVRRRGQEARLRCSPMKGHSHVYWYRQLPEEGLKFMVYLQKENIIDESGMPKERFSAEFPKEGPSILRIQQVVRGDSAAYFCASSLFEGALAGGTYEQYFGPGTRLTVT.